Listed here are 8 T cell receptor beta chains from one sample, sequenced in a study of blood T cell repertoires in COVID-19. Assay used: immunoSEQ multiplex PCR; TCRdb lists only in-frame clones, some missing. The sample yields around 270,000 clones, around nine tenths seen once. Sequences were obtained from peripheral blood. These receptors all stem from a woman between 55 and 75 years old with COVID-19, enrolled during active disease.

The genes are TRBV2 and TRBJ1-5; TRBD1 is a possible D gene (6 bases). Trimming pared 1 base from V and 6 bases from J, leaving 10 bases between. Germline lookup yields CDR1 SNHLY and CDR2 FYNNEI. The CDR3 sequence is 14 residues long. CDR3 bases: TGTGCCAGCAGTGAAGGGACAGTCGGTCAGCCCCAGCATTTT. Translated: CASSEGTVGQPQHF.

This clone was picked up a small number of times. For the CDR3, the DNA is TGTGCCAGCAGTTACACGGGGATGCAGCCCCAGCATTTT. It specifies CASSYTGMQPQHF. The chain has TRBV6-6 and TRBJ1-5, with D uncertain. The V end lost 2 bases, the J end lost 7 bases, and 9 bases lay between the germline ends. The CDR3 loop spans 13 amino acids. Germline loops: CDR1 MNHNY, CDR2 SVGAGI (reference sequence).

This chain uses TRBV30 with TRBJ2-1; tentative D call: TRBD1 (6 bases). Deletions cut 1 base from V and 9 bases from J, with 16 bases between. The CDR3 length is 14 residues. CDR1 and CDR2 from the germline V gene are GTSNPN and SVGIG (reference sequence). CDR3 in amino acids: CAWSAVWGTREQFF. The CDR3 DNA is TGTGCCTGGAGTGCTGTGTGGGGGACACGTGAGCAGTTCTTC.

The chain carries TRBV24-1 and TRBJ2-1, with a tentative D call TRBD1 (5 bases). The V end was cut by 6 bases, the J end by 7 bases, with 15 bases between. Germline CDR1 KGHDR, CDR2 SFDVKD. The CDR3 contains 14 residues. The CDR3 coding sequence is TGTGCCACCAGTATCCCGACAGCCAATAATGAGCAGTTCTTC. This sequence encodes CATSIPTANNEQFF.

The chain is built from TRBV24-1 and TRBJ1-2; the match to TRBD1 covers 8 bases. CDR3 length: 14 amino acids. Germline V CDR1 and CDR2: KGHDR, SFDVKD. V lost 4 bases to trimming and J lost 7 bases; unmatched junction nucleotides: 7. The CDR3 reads CATSEGRGHAGYTF. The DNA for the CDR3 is TGTGCCACCAGTGAAGGCAGGGGGCACGCTGGCTACACCTTC.

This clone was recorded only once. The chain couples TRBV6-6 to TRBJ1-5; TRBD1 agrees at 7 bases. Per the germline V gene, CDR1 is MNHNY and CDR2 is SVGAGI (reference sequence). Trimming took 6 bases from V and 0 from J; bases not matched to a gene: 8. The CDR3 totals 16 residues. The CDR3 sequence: CASSPPTGNSNQPQHF. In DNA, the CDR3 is TGTGCCAGCAGCCCACCGACAGGGAATAGCAATCAGCCCCAGCATTTT.

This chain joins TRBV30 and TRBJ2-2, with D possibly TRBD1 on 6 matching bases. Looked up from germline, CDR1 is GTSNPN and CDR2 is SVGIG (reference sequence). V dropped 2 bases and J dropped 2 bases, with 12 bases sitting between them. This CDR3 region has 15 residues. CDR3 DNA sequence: TGTGCCTGGAGTCCTCCGGACAGAAACACCGGGGAGCTGTTTTTT. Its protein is CAWSPPDRNTGELFF. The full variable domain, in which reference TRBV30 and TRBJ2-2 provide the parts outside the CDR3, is SQTIHQWPATLVQPVGSPLSLECTVEGTSNPNLYWYRQAAGRGLQLLFYSVGIGQISSEVPQNLSASRPQDRQFILSSKKLLLSDSGFYLCAWSPPDRNTGELFFGEGSRLTVL.

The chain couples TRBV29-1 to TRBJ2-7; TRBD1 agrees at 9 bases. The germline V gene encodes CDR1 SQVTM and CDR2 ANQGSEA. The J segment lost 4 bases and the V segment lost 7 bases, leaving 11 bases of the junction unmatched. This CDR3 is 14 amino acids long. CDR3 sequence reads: CSARTGAGEYEQYF. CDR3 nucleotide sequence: TGCAGCGCCAGGACAGGGGCTGGAGAATACGAGCAGTACTTC.